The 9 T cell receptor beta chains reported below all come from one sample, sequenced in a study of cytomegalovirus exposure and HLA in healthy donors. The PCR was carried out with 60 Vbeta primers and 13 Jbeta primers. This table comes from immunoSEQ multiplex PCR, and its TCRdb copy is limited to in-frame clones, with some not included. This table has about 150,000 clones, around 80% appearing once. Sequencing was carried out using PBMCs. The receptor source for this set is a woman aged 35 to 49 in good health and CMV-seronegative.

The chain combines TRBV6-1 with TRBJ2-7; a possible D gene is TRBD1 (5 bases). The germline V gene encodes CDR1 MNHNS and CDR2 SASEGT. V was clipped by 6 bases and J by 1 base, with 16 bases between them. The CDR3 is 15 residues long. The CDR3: CASRAVGKGSYEQYF. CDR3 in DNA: TGTGCCAGCAGGGCGGTGGGTAAGGGGTCCTACGAGCAGTACTTC.

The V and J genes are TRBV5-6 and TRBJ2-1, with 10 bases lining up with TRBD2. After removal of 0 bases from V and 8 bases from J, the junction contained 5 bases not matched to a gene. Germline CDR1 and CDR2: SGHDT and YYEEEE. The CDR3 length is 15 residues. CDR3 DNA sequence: TGTGCCAGCAGCTTGGTCAGCGGGAGGGCCTATGAGCAGTTCTTC. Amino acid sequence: CASSLVSGRAYEQFF.

The DNA for the CDR3 is TGTGCCAGCAGCTCACTAGGGGGCGGTTACAATGAGCAGTTCTTC. It yields the protein CASSSLGGGYNEQFF. The chain joins TRBV7-3 to TRBJ2-1; 7 bases are a match to TRBD1. Germline CDR1 and CDR2: SGHTA and FQGTGA. There are 15 residues in the CDR3. J gave up 4 bases and V 4 bases, and 7 bases lay outside the gene matches. The full variable domain, in which reference TRBV7-3 and TRBJ2-1 provide the parts outside the CDR3, is GAGVSQTPSNKVTEKGKYVELRCDPISGHTALYWYRQSLGQGPEFLIYFQGTGAADDSGLPNDRFFAVRPEGSVSTLKIQRTERGDSAVYLCASSSLGGGYNEQFFGPGTRLTVL.

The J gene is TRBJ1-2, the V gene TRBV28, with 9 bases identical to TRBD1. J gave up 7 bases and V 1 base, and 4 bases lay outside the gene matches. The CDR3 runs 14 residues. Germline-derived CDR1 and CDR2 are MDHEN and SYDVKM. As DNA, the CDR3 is TGTGCCAGCAGTTTATCCCCGGACAGGGGTGGCTACACCTTC. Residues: CASSLSPDRGGYTF.

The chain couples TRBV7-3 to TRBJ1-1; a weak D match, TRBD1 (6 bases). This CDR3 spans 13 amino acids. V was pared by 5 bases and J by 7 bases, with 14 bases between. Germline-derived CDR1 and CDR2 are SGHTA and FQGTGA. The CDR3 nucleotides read TGTGCCAGCAGCCCCTGGGAGGGGGGTGAAGCTTTCTTT. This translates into CASSPWEGGEAFF.

This CDR3 reads CSVEALGGPGQDIQYF. Here the CDR3 DNA reads TGCAGCGTTGAGGCTCTGGGGGGACCAGGACAGGACATTCAGTACTTC. The chain couples TRBV29-1 to TRBJ2-4, with D maybe TRBD1 (7 bases). Germline CDR1 reads SQVTM; CDR2 reads ANQGSEA. Trimming shortened V by 3 bases and J by 8 bases, and 23 bases separated the two germline ends. The CDR3 totals 16 residues.

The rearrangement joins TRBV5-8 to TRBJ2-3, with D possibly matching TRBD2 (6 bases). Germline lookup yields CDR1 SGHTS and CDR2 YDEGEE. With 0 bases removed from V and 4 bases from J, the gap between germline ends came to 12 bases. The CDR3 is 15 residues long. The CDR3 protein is CASSLVGGVADTQYF. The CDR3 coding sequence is TGTGCCAGCAGCTTGGTAGGCGGGGTAGCAGATACGCAGTATTTT. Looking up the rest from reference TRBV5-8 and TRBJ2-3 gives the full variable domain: EAGVTQSPTHLIKTRGQQATLRCSPISGHTSVYWYQQALGLGLQFLLWYDEGEERNRGNFPPRFSGRQFPNYSSELNVNALELEDSALYLCASSLVGGVADTQYFGPGTRLTVL.

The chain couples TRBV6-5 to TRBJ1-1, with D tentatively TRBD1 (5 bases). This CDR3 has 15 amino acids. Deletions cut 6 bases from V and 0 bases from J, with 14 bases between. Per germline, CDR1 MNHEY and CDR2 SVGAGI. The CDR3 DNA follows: TGTGCCAGCAGAGGCCCGGGGGGAATGAACACTGAAGCTTTCTTT. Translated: CASRGPGGMNTEAFF.

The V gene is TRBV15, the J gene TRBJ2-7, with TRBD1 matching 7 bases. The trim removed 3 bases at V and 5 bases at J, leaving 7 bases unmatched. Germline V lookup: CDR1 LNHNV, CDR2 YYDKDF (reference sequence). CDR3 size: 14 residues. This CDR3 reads CATSRGTELDEQYF. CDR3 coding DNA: TGTGCCACCAGCAGGGGGACAGAACTTGACGAGCAGTACTTC.